The 2 T cell receptor beta chains below were found in one sample sequenced in a study of blood T cell repertoires in COVID-19. TCRdb keeps only in-frame clones here, not all; method: immunoSEQ multiplex PCR. The table records some 40,000 clones, around 87% of them present only once. Material for sequencing was peripheral blood. The receptors come from a man aged 60 to 75 with acute or convalescent COVID-19.

The rearrangement links TRBV7-9 to TRBJ2-5, with 9 positions matching TRBD1. CDR3 length equals 14 residues. Germline assignment: CDR1 SEHNR and CDR2 FQNEAQ (reference sequence). V lost 4 bases to trimming and J lost 3 bases; unmatched junction nucleotides: 3. Written as DNA, the CDR3 is TGTGCCAGCAGCTGGGGACAGGGAGAAGAGACCCAGTACTTC. Translating gives CASSWGQGEETQYF.

V usage is TRBV4-3 and J usage is TRBJ1-2; TRBD1 might be the D (6 bases). V lost 0 bases, J lost 8 bases, and 19 bases lay in between. Per germline, CDR1 LGHNA and CDR2 YSLEER. The length of the CDR3 is 16 residues. In DNA form, the CDR3 reads TGCGCCAGCAGCCAAGATCACGTCAGGGGTTTTGGAGGCTACACCTTC. It yields the protein CASSQDHVRGFGGYTF.